This TCR beta chain originates from a study of blood T cell repertoires in COVID-19. As for the study in general: The samples span acute and convalescent COVID-19 from the United States, Italy and Spain. The cDNA or gDNA used as material had been derived from T cells, B-cell-depleted T cells, or PBMCs.

The CDR3 runs 15 residues. Trimming cost V 5 bases and J 6 bases, with 15 bases left between them. From germline, CDR1 is KGHDR and CDR2 SFDVKD. Seattle's cohort entered during active infection and was followed longitudinally. Study processing details: Amplifying reference gene primers gave estimates of nucleated cell counts. Profiling relied on immunoSEQ multiplex PCR, and the TCRdb table lists in-frame clones only, not all of them. V, J and clone size reflect that table, while D and trimming were determined from the DNA. Here the sample spans 450,000 or so clones, around nine tenths being singletons.

The J gene is TRBJ1-4, the V gene TRBV24-1; D is unclear. Sequenced material: peripheral blood. This receptor was identified in a man younger than 30 with COVID-19, enrolled during active disease. The CDR3 bases are TGTGCCACCAGTGGTGCCGGAAGGAGGGATGAAAAACTGTTTTTT. Protein: CATSGAGRRDEKLFF.